The clone carrying this T cell receptor beta chain has ten or more counts. Its target is not known. The authors incorporated unique molecular identifiers into the TCR beta cDNA libraries. Some 500,000 cDNA molecules were obtained per 1 to 10 million input T cells. TCRdb analysed the PCR reads with MiXCR anew, one entry per CDR3 protein. Of about 200,000 distinct CDR3 sequences in the sample, 25% to 35% were seen once. This sample stems from a study of post-analysis software for immune sequencing data. Study information: Included courses were relapsing-remitting and secondary progressive multiple sclerosis; progressive-relapsing multiple sclerosis was also included.

Study-level points and caveats: Normalized Chao1 diversity in multiple sclerosis patients fell significantly below that of controls. In patients, five or six TRBV segments were more frequent than in controls, with TRBV5-6, TRBV5-1 and TRBV20-1 among them.

The germline gives CDR1 MRHNA, CDR2 SNTAGT. The CDR3 totals 16 residues. V gave up 10 bases and J gave up 2 bases; unmatched junction bases: 13. Sequenced input: blood. This clonotype originated in a girl under 18 with multiple sclerosis. The rearrangement uses TRBV6-4 and TRBJ1-2; 10 nucleotides line up with TRBD1. CDR3 DNA: TGTGCCATCCTGTTGGCCCGGGACAGGGGAAACTATGGCTACACCTTC. Amino acids: CAILLARDRGNYGYTF.